This paragraph covers one TCR beta chain sequence. These data belong to a study of identical twins. The V gene's germline CDR1 is ENHRY and CDR2 SYGVKD. The CDR3 extends over 15 amino acids. V was trimmed by 3 bases and J by 9 bases, leaving 20 bases between them. TCRdb re-called the 5' RACE reads through MiXCR, storing one row per CDR3 protein. Altogether roughly 630,000 distinct CDR3 sequences are present, under 8.5% being singletons, with the ten largest covering 1.6%. This sample also appeared in a second study, on yellow fever vaccine responses in identical twins.

The sequence came from a woman younger than 30 in good health. The rearrangement links TRBV10-3 to TRBJ1-2; D is perhaps TRBD1 (6 bases). The sequenced sample consisted of PBMCs. CDR3 DNA: TGTGCCATCAGTGACTCAGAGTTTACAGGGAGACGCTACACCTTC. Residues: CAISDSEFTGRRYTF.